A single sample gave rise to the 30 T cell receptor beta chains below, sequenced in a study of shared clonotypes between healthy human individuals. Measured with immunoSEQ multiplex PCR; TCRdb has only the in-frame clones, and not every one. Of roughly 2.4 million clones in the sample, more than 90% are singletons; the top ten hold 0.1% to 0.15%. The sequenced material came from naive CD4+ T cells sorted from blood. The subset denotes: CD45RA+ positively selected. All receptors derive from a man between 18 and 35 years old in good health.

The chain joins TRBV28 to TRBJ1-2, with D maybe TRBD1 (6 bases). The CDR3 totals 15 residues. V lost 5 bases to trimming and J lost 2 bases, with 15 bases between them. Germline V gene lookup returns CDR1 MDHEN and CDR2 SYDVKM. In DNA, the CDR3 is TGTGCCAGCAGTCCCAGGGGTGGGCCCAACTATGGCTACACCTTC. Its protein is CASSPRGGPNYGYTF.

The V call is TRBV7-2, the J call TRBJ2-2; D possibly corresponds to TRBD2 (6 bases). The CDR3 extends over 15 amino acids. The germline V gene encodes CDR1 SGHTA and CDR2 FQGNSA. V dropped 5 bases and J dropped 1 base, with 11 bases sitting between them. CDR3 DNA: TGTGCCAGCAGCACCGGGACTTTGAACACCGGGGAGCTGTTTTTT. Amino acids: CASSTGTLNTGELFF.

The V call is TRBV19, the J call TRBJ1-1, with a tentative D call TRBD1 (5 bases). V gave up 5 bases and J gave up 0 bases, with 16 bases separating them. Germline-derived CDR1 and CDR2 are LNHDA and SQIVND (reference sequence). This CDR3 is built from 16 residues. The DNA of the CDR3 is TGTGCCAGTAGTTCGCCCTCGCGGGGCATGAACACTGAAGCTTTCTTT. Protein sequence: CASSSPSRGMNTEAFF.

The chain links TRBV18 to TRBJ2-1; D is undetermined. Trimming stripped 1 base from V and 6 bases from J, with 10 bases between. The CDR3 covers 14 residues. CDR1 is KGHSH, CDR2 LQKENI, per germline. DNA of the CDR3: TGTGCCAGCTCACCACAACGGAGTCCCAATGAGCAGTTCTTC. Residues: CASSPQRSPNEQFF.

V gene TRBV14 combines with J gene TRBJ2-3, with 11 bases identical to TRBD2. This CDR3 is 14 amino acids long. Germline CDR1 SGHDN, CDR2 FVKESK. Losses at the gene ends were 4 bases for V and 7 bases for J; bases not matched to a gene: 4. The CDR3 sequence: CASSLAGGPNTQYF. The CDR3 nucleotides are TGTGCCAGCAGCCTAGCGGGGGGGCCGAATACGCAGTATTTT.

V and J are TRBV30 and TRBJ2-2; TRBD2 is a possible D gene (6 bases). CDR3 length: 13 amino acids. Per the germline V gene, CDR1 is GTSNPN and CDR2 is SVGIG (reference sequence). V was trimmed by 2 bases and J by 5 bases, leaving 9 bases between them. The CDR3 protein is CAWSPRETGELFF. CDR3 bases: TGTGCCTGGAGTCCCCGGGAGACCGGGGAGCTGTTTTTT.

Note on this clone: Other DNA sequences in the same sample also yield this CDR3. The rearrangement links TRBV28 to TRBJ1-5, with a possible D match to TRBD1 (6 bases). The germline CDR1 and CDR2 sequences are MDHEN and SYDVKM. The CDR3 totals 14 residues. The V gene lost 3 bases and the J gene lost 3 bases, with 9 bases spanning the gap. CDR3 region: CASSLRDTNQPQHF. CDR3 nucleotides: TGTGCCAGCAGTTTGAGGGACACCAATCAGCCCCAGCATTTT.

Concerning this clone: In the same sample, other DNA sequences code for this CDR3. This chain joins TRBV15 and TRBJ2-7; D gene ambiguous. From germline, CDR1 is LNHNV and CDR2 YYDKDF (reference sequence). With 1 base removed from V and 0 bases from J, the gap between germline ends came to 7 bases. CDR3 length equals 14 residues. This CDR3 is CATSRVGSSYEQYF. The CDR3 coding sequence is TGTGCCACCAGCAGAGTTGGCAGCTCCTACGAGCAGTACTTC. The variable domain in full, with the rest retrieved from reference TRBV15 and TRBJ2-7, is DAMVIQNPRYQVTQFGKPVTLSCSQTLNHNVMYWYQQKSSQAPKLLFHYYDKDFNNEADTPDNFQSRRPNTSFCFLDIRSPGLGDTAMYLCATSRVGSSYEQYFGPGTRLTVT.

This clone was seen just once. This chain links TRBV6-4 with TRBJ1-2; perhaps TRBD1 as D (6 bases). The length of the CDR3 is 14 residues. Per germline, CDR1 MRHNA and CDR2 SNTAGT. The ends were cut back, 7 bases at V and 1 base at J, with 13 bases in the middle. This CDR3 reads CASTLDRRNYGYTF. In DNA, the CDR3 is TGTGCCAGCACCCTGGACAGACGTAACTATGGCTACACCTTC.

The chain joins TRBV21-1 to TRBJ2-7. TRBV21-1 represents a pseudogene. The CDR3 has 16 residues. The CDR3 sequence is CASSTPGLRTSYEQYF. The CDR3 DNA sequence: TGTGCCAGCAGCACACCAGGTTTACGGACGTCCTACGAGCAGTACTTC.

The chain employs TRBV25-1 and TRBJ1-4, with 7 bases matching TRBD1. V was clipped by 0 bases and J by 8 bases; unmatched bases: 9. CDR3 size: 16 residues. The germline V gene has CDR1 MGHDK and CDR2 SYGVNS. The CDR3 spells CASSEYNRGASEKLFF. CDR3 bases: TGTGCCAGCAGTGAATATAACAGGGGCGCTTCCGAAAAACTGTTTTTT.

The chain employs TRBV6-5 and TRBJ2-7, with D possibly matching TRBD2 (5 bases). The germline V gene has CDR1 MNHEY and CDR2 SVGAGI. The CDR3 spans 15 residues. Trimming cost V 6 bases and J 3 bases, with 18 bases left between them. Written as DNA, the CDR3 is TGTGCCAGCAGACGGAGAGGGTCCGCCATCTACGAGCAGTACTTC. Protein product: CASRRRGSAIYEQYF.

The chain carries TRBV5-6 and TRBJ1-4; 9 bases line up with TRBD1. This CDR3 has 14 residues. V lost 3 bases, J lost 5 bases, and 2 bases stayed unmatched. Germline V gene data show CDR1 as SGHDT and CDR2 as YYEEEE. The CDR3 nucleotides are TGTGCCAGCAGCTACGGGACAGGGAATGAAAAACTGTTTTTT. Amino acid sequence: CASSYGTGNEKLFF.

V usage is TRBV20-1 and J usage is TRBJ2-4, with D tentatively TRBD1 or TRBD2 (6 bases each). V gave up 6 bases and J gave up 9 bases, with 12 bases separating them. CDR1 is DFQATT, CDR2 SNEGSKA, per germline (reference sequence). There are 11 residues in the CDR3. The CDR3 reads CSAKEGGIQYF. The DNA for the CDR3 is TGCAGTGCAAAGGAGGGGGGCATTCAGTACTTC.

J is TRBJ2-3 and V is TRBV7-3; D not certain. V was cut by 1 base and J by 2 bases, with 13 bases left in between. CDR1 SGHTA and CDR2 FQGTGA come from the germline V gene. The CDR3 extends over 16 amino acids. CDR3 loop: CASSLIGRPNTDTQYF. The CDR3 coding sequence is TGTGCCAGCAGCTTAATAGGCAGGCCTAACACAGATACGCAGTATTTT.

As DNA, the CDR3 is TGTGCCAGCAGCCCCAGGGGGTTCTGGGACGAGCAGTACTTC. This sequence encodes CASSPRGFWDEQYF. The genes are TRBV11-2 and TRBJ2-7, with 7 positions matching TRBD1. The V segment lost 5 bases and the J segment 5 bases; nucleotides outside the gene matches: 9. Germline V gene sequence: CDR1 SGHAT, CDR2 FQNNGV. There are 14 residues in the CDR3.

The rearrangement joins TRBV10-3 to TRBJ1-5; 8 bases line up with TRBD1. Germline CDR1 and CDR2: ENHRY and SYGVKD. V lost 2 bases, J lost 6 bases, and 6 bases stayed unmatched. The CDR3 length is 15 residues. Here the CDR3 reads CAISEAQGVIQPQHF. The CDR3 DNA is TGTGCCATCAGTGAGGCACAGGGGGTAATTCAGCCCCAGCATTTT.

The V call is TRBV28, the J call TRBJ1-5; perhaps TRBD1 as D (5 bases). This CDR3 is 15 amino acids long. CDR1 is MDHEN and CDR2 is SYDVKM in the germline V gene. V gave up 5 bases and J gave up 2 bases, with 13 bases separating them. CDR3 sequence reads: CASSAPGPGNQPQHF. CDR3 coding DNA: TGTGCCAGCAGTGCCCCGGGGCCGGGCAATCAGCCCCAGCATTTT.

The rearrangement joins TRBV19 to TRBJ1-2; 7 bases align to TRBD1. Trimming took 9 bases from V and 1 from J; bases not matched to a gene: 5. CDR1 and CDR2 from the germline V gene are LNHDA and SQIVND (reference sequence). The CDR3 sequence is 13 residues long. Here the CDR3 DNA reads TGTGCCAGCCAGGGACAGCTTAACTATGGCTACACCTTC. It specifies CASQGQLNYGYTF.

The chain recombines TRBV28 with TRBJ2-3, with D possibly matching TRBD1 (6 bases). The V end was cut by 7 bases, the J end by 0 bases, with 14 bases between. The CDR3 totals 15 residues. CDR1 MDHEN and CDR2 SYDVKM come from the germline V gene. The CDR3 here is CASNPLGASTDTQYF. CDR3 in DNA: TGTGCCAGCAATCCCCTGGGGGCTAGCACAGATACGCAGTATTTT.

Remarks on this clone: The sample holds other DNA sequences that translate to the same CDR3. The gene calls are TRBV6-4 and TRBJ2-3, with 12 positions matching TRBD2. This CDR3 region has 14 residues. The V and J ends lost 5 bases and 4 bases, in that order; junction bases with no gene match: 1. Germline values: CDR1 MRHNA, CDR2 SNTAGT. CDR3 sequence: CASSLAGGPDTQYF. The CDR3 DNA sequence: TGTGCCAGCAGTCTAGCGGGAGGGCCAGATACGCAGTATTTT.

The chain carries TRBV29-1 and TRBJ1-2; no clear D. Germline V CDR1 and CDR2: SQVTM, ANQGSEA. V was trimmed by 3 bases and J by 4 bases, leaving 15 bases between them. The CDR3 runs 14 residues. CDR3 amino acids: CSVDPDMGPYGYTF. The CDR3 DNA sequence: TGCAGCGTTGACCCAGACATGGGCCCCTATGGCTACACCTTC. Variable domain in full (rest from reference TRBV29-1 and TRBJ1-2): SAVISQKPSRDICQRGTSLTIQCQVDSQVTMMFWYRQQPGQSLTLIATANQGSEATYESGFVIDKFPISRPNLTFSTLTVSNMSPEDSSIYLCSVDPDMGPYGYTFGSGTRLTVV.

The CDR3 DNA reads TGTGCCAGCACTCACTTTTCGGGGGACCAGCCCCAGCATTTT. This codes for CASTHFSGDQPQHF. J is TRBJ1-5 and V is TRBV6-1; tentative D call: TRBD1 (5 bases). CDR1 and CDR2 (germline): MNHNS, SASEGT. The CDR3 sequence is 14 residues long. V gave up 7 bases and J gave up 7 bases, with 17 bases separating them.

This chain links TRBV30 with TRBJ1-5; D uncertain. This CDR3 has 12 residues. Germline loops: CDR1 GTSNPN, CDR2 SVGIG (reference sequence). Deletions cut 0 bases from V and 11 bases from J, with 11 bases between. In nucleotides, the CDR3 is TGTGCCTGGAGTGTGACCCCCCCGACCCAGCATTTT. Protein sequence: CAWSVTPPTQHF.

The chain employs TRBV25-1 and TRBJ2-6; tentative D call: TRBD2 (6 bases). Germline values: CDR1 MGHDK, CDR2 SYGVNS. Trimming removed 5 bases at V and 0 bases at J, with 11 bases between. The CDR3 has 16 residues. CDR3 residues: CASSRAGYSGANVLTF. The CDR3 DNA sequence: TGTGCCAGCAGTCGGGCGGGATACTCTGGGGCCAACGTCCTGACTTTC. Together with reference TRBV25-1 and TRBJ2-6, the CDR3 gives the full variable domain: EADIYQTPRYLVIGTGKKITLECSQTMGHDKMYWYQQDPGMELHLIHYSYGVNSTEKGDLSSESTVSRIRTEHFPLTLESARPSHTSQYLCASSRAGYSGANVLTFGAGSRLTVL.

The chain links TRBV7-9 to TRBJ1-6; no firm D call. There are 15 residues in the CDR3. Germline CDR1 reads SEHNR; CDR2 reads FQNEAQ (reference sequence). V lost 0 bases and J lost 5, with 8 bases in between. The CDR3 region has the DNA TGTGCCAGCAGCTTAGCGGGCGGGGATAATTCACCCCTCCACTTT. Its translation is CASSLAGGDNSPLHF.

V and J are TRBV10-1 and TRBJ2-7, with 11 bases that match TRBD1. Looked up from germline, CDR1 is WNHNN and CDR2 is SYGVQD (reference sequence). The trim removed 5 bases at V and 7 bases at J, leaving 13 bases unmatched. The CDR3 is 16 residues long. CDR3 amino acids: CASSPNPGQGADEQYF. The CDR3 DNA reads TGCGCCAGCAGTCCGAACCCCGGACAGGGGGCGGATGAGCAGTACTTC.

J is TRBJ2-4 and V is TRBV6-1, with 10 bases matching TRBD1. The germline CDR1 and CDR2 sequences are MNHNS and SASEGT. The V gene end was trimmed by 4 bases and the J gene end by 0 bases; junction bases not matched to a gene: 6. There are 17 residues in the CDR3. CDR3 in amino acids: CASSGPTGGKAKNIQYF. The DNA of the CDR3 is TGTGCCAGCAGTGGACCGACAGGGGGCAAAGCCAAAAACATTCAGTACTTC.

This chain links TRBV13 with TRBJ2-7; D is perhaps TRBD1 (6 bases). Germline CDR1 reads PRHDT; CDR2 reads FYEKMQ (reference sequence). Trimming stripped 4 bases from V and 2 bases from J, with 15 bases between. The CDR3 totals 15 residues. The CDR3 sequence: CASSSRGITPYEQYF. The CDR3 nucleotides read TGTGCCAGCAGCTCTAGGGGGATCACCCCCTACGAGCAGTACTTC.

As regards this clone: Other DNA sequences within the sample encode an identical CDR3. The J gene is TRBJ1-2, the V gene TRBV30; TRBD1 matches at 7 bases. Trimming cost V 1 base and J 4 bases; bases outside gene matches: 0. The CDR3 totals 12 residues. Germline V gene sequence: CDR1 GTSNPN, CDR2 SVGIG (reference sequence). The DNA of the CDR3 is TGTGCCTGGAGTGCAGGGGGCTATGGCTACACCTTC. Residues: CAWSAGGYGYTF. Supplemented by reference TRBV30 and TRBJ1-2, the full variable domain reads SQTIHQWPATLVQPVGSPLSLECTVEGTSNPNLYWYRQAAGRGLQLLFYSVGIGQISSEVPQNLSASRPQDRQFILSSKKLLLSDSGFYLCAWSAGGYGYTFGSGTRLTVV.